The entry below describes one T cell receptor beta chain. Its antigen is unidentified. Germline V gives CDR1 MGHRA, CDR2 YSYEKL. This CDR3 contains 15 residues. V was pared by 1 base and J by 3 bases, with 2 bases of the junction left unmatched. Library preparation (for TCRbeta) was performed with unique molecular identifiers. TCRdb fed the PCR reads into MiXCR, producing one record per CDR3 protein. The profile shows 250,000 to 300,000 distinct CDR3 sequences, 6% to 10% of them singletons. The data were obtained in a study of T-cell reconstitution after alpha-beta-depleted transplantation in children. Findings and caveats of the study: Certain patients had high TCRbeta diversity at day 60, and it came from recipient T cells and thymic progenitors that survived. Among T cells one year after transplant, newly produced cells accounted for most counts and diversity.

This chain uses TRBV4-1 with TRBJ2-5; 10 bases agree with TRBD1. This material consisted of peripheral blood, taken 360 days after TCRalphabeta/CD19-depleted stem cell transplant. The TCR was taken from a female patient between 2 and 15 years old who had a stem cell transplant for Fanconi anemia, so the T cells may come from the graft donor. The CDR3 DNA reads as TGCGCCAGCAGCCAAGCCGGGACAGGGGAAGAGACCCAGTACTTC. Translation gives CASSQAGTGEETQYF.